Each of the 22 T cell receptor beta chains below was sequenced from the same sample in a study of control samples from healthy donors and cancer patients. Only in-frame clones appear in the TCRdb table, and some are missing; sequencing was by immunoSEQ multiplex PCR. The sample lists around 150,000 clones, 88% occurring once. The material sequenced was blood. These receptors were collected from a man aged 18 to 30 in good health.

The chain links TRBV9 to TRBJ1-1; D not resolved. V was trimmed by 0 bases and J by 3 bases, leaving 9 bases between them. Germline V gene sequence: CDR1 SGDLS, CDR2 YYNGEE. CDR3 length: 14 amino acids. CDR3 loop: CASSVDPSYTEAFF. CDR3 coding DNA: TGTGCCAGCAGCGTAGATCCCAGTTACACTGAAGCTTTCTTT. Full variable domain (remainder filled in from reference TRBV9 and TRBJ1-1): DSGVTQTPKHLITATGQRVTLRCSPRSGDLSVYWYQQSLDQGLQFLIQYYNGEERAKGNILERFSAQQFPDLHSELNLSSLELGDSALYFCASSVDPSYTEAFFGQGTRLTVV.

The chain combines TRBV7-2 with TRBJ2-7, with unresolved D. The CDR3 is 14 residues long. Looked up from germline, CDR1 is SGHTA and CDR2 is FQGNSA. V lost 0 bases to trimming and J lost 2 bases, with 8 bases between them. CDR3 bases: TGTGCCAGCAGCTTAGCGGGGTCAGCCTACGAGCAGTACTTC. This sequence encodes CASSLAGSAYEQYF.

The chain couples TRBV5-1 to TRBJ2-7, with D possibly matching TRBD1 (5 bases). The CDR3 has 13 amino acids. Trimming left V 0 bases short and J 1 base short, with 5 bases between. Germline V gives CDR1 SGHRS, CDR2 YFSETQ. CDR3 sequence (DNA): TGCGCCAGCAGCTTGGGACAGTCCTACGAGCAGTACTTC. As protein: CASSLGQSYEQYF.

The V and J genes are TRBV11-2 and TRBJ2-6, with TRBD1 as a possible D gene (7 bases). Germline-derived CDR1 and CDR2 are SGHAT and FQNNGV. The V end was cut by 5 bases, the J end by 1 base, with 15 bases between. The CDR3 consists of 17 residues. The CDR3 DNA reads TGTGCCAGCAGCCAGTCAGGGGGAGGTTCTGGGGCCAACGTCCTGACTTTC. Translating gives CASSQSGGGSGANVLTF.

The table lists this clone with a count of one. The chain recombines TRBV3-1 (or the pseudogene TRBV3-2) with TRBJ1-2; perhaps TRBD1 as D (6 bases). CDR1 is LGHDT and CDR2 is YNNKEL in the germline V gene (reference sequence). This CDR3 contains 14 residues. The germline V and J ends were trimmed by 6 bases and 3 bases, with 14 bases remaining between them. The CDR3 bases are TGTGCCAGCAGACTCACAGGGAGGGACTATGGCTACACCTTC. Translation gives CASRLTGRDYGYTF.

V is TRBV7-2 and J is TRBJ2-2, with 8 positions matching TRBD1. This CDR3 spans 14 amino acids. Germline CDR1 is SGHTA and CDR2 is FQGNSA. Unmatched junction bases numbered 7, after V lost 10 bases and J lost 3 bases. CDR3 nucleotides: TGTGCCACCAGACAGGGGTGGGACACCGGGGAGCTGTTTTTT. Amino acids: CATRQGWDTGELFF.

J is TRBJ2-3 and V is TRBV18, with 8 positions matching TRBD1. Germline V CDR1 and CDR2: KGHSH, LQKENI. The CDR3 extends over 17 amino acids. The junction had 10 bases not matched to a gene; V was cut back by 4 bases and J by 1 base. The CDR3 is CASSLSGPTGGTDTQYF. DNA of the CDR3: TGTGCCAGCTCACTCTCCGGCCCGACAGGGGGCACAGATACGCAGTATTTT.

The chain joins TRBV4-3 to TRBJ2-3; either TRBD1 or TRBD2 may fit D (6 bases each). This CDR3 contains 17 residues. Germline-derived CDR1 and CDR2 are LGHNA and YSLEER. V was clipped by 0 bases and J by 1 base, with 14 bases between them. CDR3 bases: TGCGCCAGCAGCCAAGATAGCCGGGGGCTTGGCACAGATACGCAGTATTTT. Its protein product is CASSQDSRGLGTDTQYF.

J is TRBJ2-5 and V is TRBV6-5; D ambiguous. The V end lost 6 bases, the J end lost 2 bases, and 10 bases lay between the germline ends. The CDR3 spans 13 residues. Germline V gene sequence: CDR1 MNHEY, CDR2 SVGAGI. The CDR3 DNA sequence: TGTGCCAGCAGCCCCACGATTCAAGAGACCCAGTACTTC. Protein product: CASSPTIQETQYF.

The V and J genes are TRBV27 and TRBJ2-3; a possible D gene is TRBD1 (6 bases). This CDR3 is 13 amino acids long. The germline V gene has CDR1 MNHEY and CDR2 SMNVEV (reference sequence). The ends were cut back, 6 bases at V and 3 bases at J, with 10 bases in the middle. The CDR3 DNA is TGTGCCAGCAGATATACAGGGACAGATACGCAGTATTTT. Its protein product is CASRYTGTDTQYF.

Written as DNA, the CDR3 is TGTGCCAGCAGTTACTCGACGGGCGGGGGGGAGCTGTTTTTT. It yields the protein CASSYSTGGGELFF. This chain links TRBV6-2 or TRBV6-3 with TRBJ2-2; weak D call: TRBD2 (5 bases). The V end was cut by 0 bases, the J end by 8 bases, with 10 bases between. Germline CDR1 MNHEY, CDR2 SVGEGT. This CDR3 region has 14 residues.

J is TRBJ2-1 and V is TRBV5-4; 8 bases are shared with TRBD1. J lost 2 bases, V lost 0 bases, and 4 bases had no gene match. CDR1 and CDR2 (germline): SGHNT, YYREEE (reference sequence). CDR3 size: 16 residues. CDR3 sequence (DNA): TGTGCCAGCAGCTTGGCCGGACAGGGCGCCTACAATGAGCAGTTCTTC. Amino acids: CASSLAGQGAYNEQFF.

This clone occurred a few times. The CDR3 loop reads CATRRENEKLFF. CDR3 DNA sequence: TGTGCCACCAGGAGGGAGAATGAAAAACTGTTTTTT. This sequence joins TRBV15 and TRBJ1-4; D gene ambiguous. V lost 6 bases, J lost 5 bases, and 7 bases lay in between. The germline CDR1 and CDR2 sequences are LNHNV and YYDKDF (reference sequence). The CDR3 covers 12 residues.

The V call is TRBV7-9, the J call TRBJ1-1; TRBD1 agrees at 11 bases. The CDR3 is 15 residues long. CDR1 is SEHNR, CDR2 FQNEAQ, per germline (reference sequence). The V segment lost 2 bases and the J segment 7 bases; nucleotides outside the gene matches: 6. The chain's CDR3 is CASSLTGQGADEAFF. CDR3 DNA sequence: TGTGCCAGCAGCTTAACCGGACAGGGGGCAGATGAAGCTTTCTTT.

The gene calls are TRBV20-1 and TRBJ1-4; D might be TRBD1 (5 bases). The ends were cut back, 3 bases at V and 4 bases at J, with 12 bases in the middle. Germline V gene sequence: CDR1 DFQATT, CDR2 SNEGSKA (reference sequence). This CDR3 contains 14 residues. The CDR3 DNA reads TGCAGTGCTAGTCGCGCAGGGCTTAATGAAAAACTGTTTTTT. Translation: CSASRAGLNEKLFF.

This chain uses TRBV5-5 with TRBJ2-6; no reliable D call. CDR1 and CDR2 from the germline V gene are SGHKS and YYEKEE (reference sequence). Trimming stripped 4 bases from V and 4 bases from J, with 9 bases between. The CDR3 extends over 14 amino acids. CDR3 in DNA: TGTGCCAGCAGCGGAACTAACGGGGCCAACGTCCTGACTTTC. Its protein is CASSGTNGANVLTF.

The chain links TRBV6-6 to TRBJ2-5; 9 bases line up with TRBD2. The CDR3 has 14 amino acids. Germline CDR1 reads MNHNY; CDR2 reads SVGAGI (reference sequence). Trimming took 7 bases from V and 4 from J; bases not matched to a gene: 7. The CDR3 spells CASTYGGGGETQYF. The CDR3, as DNA: TGTGCCAGCACCTATGGCGGGGGGGGAGAGACCCAGTACTTC.

The gene calls are TRBV6-2 or TRBV6-3 and TRBJ1-5, with D maybe TRBD1 (6 bases). The CDR3 contains 14 residues. V gave up 6 bases and J gave up 3 bases, with 12 bases separating them. The germline V gene has CDR1 MNHEY and CDR2 SVGEGT. CDR3 residues: CASSPQGINQPQHF. The CDR3 nucleotides read TGTGCCAGCAGCCCACAGGGAATCAATCAGCCCCAGCATTTT.

The chain couples TRBV4-1 to TRBJ2-3, with 10 bases that match TRBD2. CDR1 MGHRA and CDR2 YSYEKL come from the germline V gene. The length of the CDR3 is 17 residues. With V trimmed by 4 bases and J by 2 bases, 9 bases remained unmatched. This chain's CDR3 is CASSPLGLASVTDTQYF. The CDR3 DNA follows: TGCGCCAGCAGCCCTTTGGGACTAGCGTCGGTCACAGATACGCAGTATTTT.

V usage is TRBV28 and J usage is TRBJ2-7, with 9 bases lining up with TRBD1. V dropped 6 bases and J dropped 4; count of bases not matched to a gene: 13. This CDR3 comprises 16 residues. In germline, CDR1 is MDHEN, CDR2 SYDVKM. CDR3 nucleotide sequence: TGTGCCAGCAGGCCGGGACAGGGAAGGTGGTCTTACGAGCAGTACTTC. Encoded protein: CASRPGQGRWSYEQYF.

J is TRBJ2-7 and V is TRBV5-6; D may match TRBD1 or TRBD2 (7 bases each). V shed 3 bases and J shed 4 bases, with 11 bases lying between them. The CDR3 extends over 13 amino acids. Per the germline V gene, CDR1 is SGHDT and CDR2 is YYEEEE. This CDR3 reads CASSSGGDYEQYF. CDR3 nucleotides: TGTGCCAGCAGCTCAGGGGGGGATTACGAGCAGTACTTC.

The V gene is TRBV6-5, the J gene TRBJ2-5; 7 positions match TRBD2. The CDR3 consists of 15 residues. J lost 2 bases, V lost 3 bases, and 6 bases had no gene match. Looked up from germline, CDR1 is MNHEY and CDR2 is SVGAGI. CDR3 nucleotides: TGTGCCAGCAGTTATAGAGCGGGGAGGCAAGAGACCCAGTACTTC. Translating gives CASSYRAGRQETQYF.